A single sample gave rise to the 32 T cell receptor beta chains below, sequenced in a study of tumor and adjacent non-tumor tissue in lung cancer. The template was RNA from unsorted bulk tissue. This non-tumor lung sample came from over 3 cm beyond the tumor edge. A modified ARM-PCR protocol with three rounds of nested PCR amplified TCRbeta. TCRdb analysed the multiplex PCR reads with MiXCR anew, one entry per CDR3 protein. The sample holds some 80,000 distinct CDR3 sequences, 76% seen once. The sample comprised distant non-tumor lung tissue. These receptor sequences come from a man aged 65 to 85 with non-small cell lung cancer.

To note about this clonotype: A read error may account for a junction end that differs from germline. The chain links TRBV29-1 to TRBJ2-7, with D perhaps matching TRBD1 or TRBD2 (5 bases each). This CDR3 comprises 12 residues. Germline CDR1 SQVTM, CDR2 ANQGSEA. The CDR3 region is CGAWGTNPEQYF. CDR3 bases: TGCGGTGCCTGGGGGACGAACCCCGAGCAGTATTTC.

In this sample, this clonotype turned up once. Without the conserved terminal phenylalanine or tryptophan, this CDR3 likely stems from a read error. The V and J genes are TRBV28 and TRBJ1-1, with unresolved D. V was cut by 3 bases and J by 3 bases, with 17 bases left in between. From germline, CDR1 is MDHEN and CDR2 SYDVKM. This CDR3 has 16 residues. The CDR3 protein is CASSLRSSSVYTEAFY. The CDR3 coding sequence is TGTGCCAGCAGTTTGAGGTCAAGTTCAGTCTACACTGAAGCTTTCTAT.

Remarks on this clonotype: A junction end diverges from the germline sequence, so it may reflect a read error. The rearrangement links TRBV6-5 to TRBJ2-1, with a weak D call TRBD2 (5 bases). Looked up from germline, CDR1 is MNHEY and CDR2 is SVGAGI. CDR3 size: 11 residues. The CDR3 nucleotides read TGTGCCAACAATACCGGGAATGAGCAGAACTTC. This encodes CANNTGNEQNF.

Worth noting for this clonotype: The conserved phenylalanine or tryptophan normally closing the CDR3 is absent here, so this likely arose from a read error. V is TRBV29-1 and J is TRBJ2-1; TRBD2 is a possible D gene (6 bases). The CDR3 totals 15 residues. The germline CDR1 and CDR2 sequences are SQVTM and ANQGSEA. Trimming stripped 1 base from V and 2 bases from J, with 12 bases between. CDR3 in amino acids: CSVEVWDFAYNEQFI. CDR3 nucleotides: TGCAGCGTTGAAGTGTGGGACTTCGCCTACAATGAGCAGTTCATC.

This clonotype appeared a few times. The V call is TRBV11-2, the J call TRBJ2-7, with 7 bases matching TRBD1. J lost 2 bases, V lost 3 bases, and 7 bases had no gene match. The length of the CDR3 is 15 residues. Germline V gene sequence: CDR1 SGHAT, CDR2 FQNNGV. The CDR3 is CASSFDQGVPYEQYF. Here the CDR3 DNA reads TGTGCCAGCAGCTTCGATCAGGGGGTACCCTACGAGCAGTACTTC. Supplemented by reference TRBV11-2 and TRBJ2-7, the full variable domain reads EAGVAQSPRYKIIEKRQSVAFWCNPISGHATLYWYQQILGQGPKLLIQFQNNGVVDDSQLPKDRFSAERLKGVDSTLKIQPAKLEDSAVYLCASSFDQGVPYEQYFGPGTRLTVT.

On this clonotype itself: The junction differs from germline at one of its ends, possibly a read error. The CDR3 region has the DNA TGTGCCAGCAGTAATAAGTTTCCGGGACAGGGAAGTAGCAACCGGCCCCAGAATTTT. Translating gives CASSNKFPGQGSSNRPQNF. V usage is TRBV6-1 and J usage is TRBJ1-5, with 9 bases lining up with TRBD1. This CDR3 has 19 amino acids. Germline V gives CDR1 MNHNS, CDR2 SASEGT.

With regard to this clonotype: This is likely a read error, given that the CDR3 carries no conserved phenylalanine or tryptophan at its end. The J gene is TRBJ2-3, the V gene TRBV11-3; a weak D match, TRBD2 (5 bases). V was cut by 7 bases and J by 8 bases, with 22 bases left in between. The CDR3 is 15 amino acids. Germline CDR1 is SGHNT and CDR2 is YENEEA. CDR3 nucleotides: TGTGCCAGCACCCGTCGGGAAGTAAGCCCAGGTACGCAGTATTCT. It yields the protein CASTRREVSPGTQYS.

Comment on this clonotype: One base away lies a much larger clone, so this may be a sequencing read error. This rearrangement joins TRBV5-1 to TRBJ1-1; a weak D match, TRBD1 (6 bases). There are 14 residues in the CDR3. Germline CDR1 SGHRS, CDR2 YFSETQ. CDR3 DNA: TGCGCCAGCAGTACAGGGACCATGAACGCTGAAGCTTTCTTT. This sequence encodes CASSTGTMNAEAFF.

The V call is TRBV4-3, the J call TRBJ1-2, with 8 bases fitting TRBD1. The CDR3 length is 13 residues. Germline V lookup: CDR1 LGHNA, CDR2 YSLEER. For the CDR3, the DNA is TGCACTAGCAGCCAAGAGACAGGGGATAGCTACACCTTC. Protein sequence: CTSSQETGDSYTF.

Only a few counts were recorded for this clonotype. The chain recombines TRBV28 with TRBJ1-3; D is perhaps TRBD1 (6 bases). Looked up from germline, CDR1 is MDHEN and CDR2 is SYDVKM. The CDR3 consists of 17 residues. V lost 7 bases and J 0 bases, leaving 19 bases between the germline ends. Here the CDR3 reads CASTIMTGISSGNTIYF. CDR3 DNA sequence: TGTGCCAGCACAATAATGACAGGCATTAGCTCTGGAAACACCATATATTTT.

This sequence joins TRBV6-5 and TRBJ2-5, with D possibly matching TRBD1 (5 bases). V dropped 9 bases and J dropped 8 bases, with 10 bases sitting between them. The CDR3 is made up of 10 amino acids. Germline V gene lookup returns CDR1 MNHEY and CDR2 SVGAGI. The CDR3 nucleotides read TGTGCCAGTAAGACAGATACCCAGTACTTC. As protein: CASKTDTQYF.

A remark on this clonotype: The junction and the germline gene differ at one end; a read error may be behind it. The CDR3 sequence is CASTLGGGGNQPQYF. CDR3 in DNA: TGTGCCAGCACTTTAGGGGGTGGTGGCAATCAGCCCCAGTATTTT. The V and J genes are TRBV12-3 or TRBV12-4 and TRBJ1-5; TRBD1 might be the D (6 bases). The end of the DNA aligns better with TRBJ2-3, so the J call may be wrong. The CDR3 runs 15 residues.

Turning to this clonotype: With a much larger clone just one base away, this may be a read error. The chain carries TRBV7-9 and TRBJ2-7; D may be TRBD2 (5 bases). Germline-derived CDR1 and CDR2 are SEHNR and FQNEAQ (reference sequence). The CDR3 loop spans 10 amino acids. CDR3 DNA: TGTGTCTCGGGGTTCTACGAGCAGTACTTC. Residues: CVSGFYEQYF. Full variable domain (rest looked up from reference TRBV7-9 and TRBJ2-7): DTGVSQNPRHKITKRGQNVTFRCDPISEHNRLYWYRQTLGQGPEFLTYFQNEAQLEKSRLLSDRFSAERPKGSFSTLEIQRTEQGDSAMYLCVSGFYEQYFGPGTRLTVT.

As for this clonotype: At one end, the junction sequence differs from germline, possibly due to a read error. This rearrangement joins TRBV5-5 to TRBJ2-3; possibly TRBD1 for D (7 bases). CDR3 length: 16 amino acids. Germline V gene data show CDR1 as SGHKS and CDR2 as YYEKEE (reference sequence). In DNA form, the CDR3 reads TGTGCCAACAGCTTGGGGGGACAGTGGCCGACCGATACGCAGTATTTT. Translation: CANSLGGQWPTDTQYF. Together with reference TRBV5-5 and TRBJ2-3, the CDR3 gives the full variable domain: DAGVTQSPTHLIKTRGQQVTLRCSPISGHKSVSWYQQVLGQGPQFIFQYYEKEERGRGNFPDRFSARQFPNYSSELNVNALLLGDSALYLCANSLGGQWPTDTQYFGPGTRLTVL.

The CDR3 DNA follows: TGCGCCAGCAGTCGGTCACTAGCCGGAGAGGGGGACCAGCAGTACTTC. It encodes CASSRSLAGEGDQQYF. This chain links TRBV4-1 with TRBJ2-7; D may correspond to TRBD1 or TRBD2 (6 bases each). Looked up from germline, CDR1 is MGHRA and CDR2 is YSYEKL. V gave up 6 bases and J gave up 8 bases, with 26 bases separating them. CDR3 length equals 16 residues.

The rearrangement joins TRBV4-1 to TRBJ2-1; maybe TRBD1 (6 bases). This CDR3 contains 14 residues. Germline CDR1 is MGHRA and CDR2 is YSYEKL. The V gene lost 4 bases and the J gene lost 9 bases, with 16 bases spanning the gap. The CDR3 here is CASSRVGEGVEQFF. Written as DNA, the CDR3 is TGCGCCAGCAGCCGTGTGGGCGAGGGGGTTGAGCAGTTCTTC.

This chain joins TRBV5-1 and TRBJ2-2; 8 bases align to TRBD1. J lost 4 bases, V lost 1 base, and 6 bases had no gene match. There are 16 residues in the CDR3. The germline CDR1 and CDR2 sequences are SGHRS and YFSETQ. The CDR3: CASSLSGTGVTGELFF. CDR3 DNA sequence: TGCGCCAGCAGCTTGTCCGGGACAGGAGTCACCGGGGAGCTGTTTTTT.

The chain links TRBV11-3 to TRBJ2-1; no reliable D call. Trimming removed 2 bases from V and 8 bases from J, with 16 bases in between. The CDR3 contains 15 residues. Germline CDR1 is SGHNT and CDR2 is YENEEA. The chain's CDR3 is CASSLFQRSSYEQFF. For the CDR3, the DNA is TGTGCCAGCAGCTTATTTCAGAGAAGCTCGTATGAGCAGTTCTTC.

This clonotype was recorded at least ten times. This may come from a read error, since a much larger clone is one base off. The rearrangement uses TRBV11-1 and TRBJ2-1, with D possibly being TRBD2 (6 bases). This CDR3 is built from 13 residues. Looked up from germline, CDR1 is SGHAT and CDR2 is FQDESV (reference sequence). The CDR3: CASSSGVGNEQSF. In nucleotides, the CDR3 is TGTGCCAGCAGCTCGGGAGTTGGCAATGAGCAGTCCTTC.

Concerning this clonotype: The germline gene is not matched at one end of the junction; a read error may be the cause. This chain links TRBV11-2 with TRBJ1-2, with TRBD1 matching over 9 bases. This CDR3 has 14 amino acids. Germline lookup yields CDR1 SGHAT and CDR2 FQNNGV. CDR3 bases: TGCGCCAGCTCGGCGACAGGGGGTAACTATGGCGACACCTTC. Protein: CASSATGGNYGDTF.

The CDR3 sequence is CSARDPTGGDVQFF. DNA of the CDR3: TGCAGTGCTAGGGACCCTACAGGGGGCGATGTGCAGTTCTTC. V and J are TRBV20-1 and TRBJ2-1; 9 bases fit TRBD1. Germline-derived CDR1 and CDR2 are DFQATT and SNEGSKA (reference sequence). The CDR3 totals 14 residues. V was pared by 3 bases and J by 12 bases, with 12 bases of the junction left unmatched.

The chain couples TRBV5-4 to TRBJ2-2, with TRBD1 identical over 9 bases. This CDR3 spans 18 amino acids. CDR1 is SGHNT and CDR2 is YYREEE in the germline V gene (reference sequence). Germline trimming cut 4 bases from V and 11 bases from J; bases unmatched to any gene: 21. CDR3 in amino acids: CASSMKTPGQGGNGELFF. In DNA, the CDR3 is TGTGCCAGCAGCATGAAAACCCCGGGACAGGGAGGTAACGGTGAGCTGTTTTTT.

As for this clonotype: Its ends do not fully match the called genes, so a read error is possible. The gene calls are TRBV11-3 and TRBJ2-7; possibly TRBD1 for D (5 bases). The CDR3 consists of 15 residues. The germline CDR1 and CDR2 sequences are SGHNT and YENEEA. The CDR3 sequence: CASNLDGARAREHYF. The CDR3 nucleotides are TGTGCCAGCAACTTAGATGGGGCCCGGGCTCGCGAGCACTACTTC.

In regard to this clonotype: The junction departs from the called germline gene at one end, perhaps through a read error. The V call is TRBV29-1, the J call TRBJ1-2, with a weak D call TRBD1 (5 bases). CDR1 is SQVTM, CDR2 ANQGSEA, per germline. The CDR3 is 11 residues long. The chain's CDR3 is CGVTANYAYTF. The CDR3 DNA follows: TGCGGCGTGACAGCTAACTATGCCTACACCTTC.

This clonotype showed up just once. The junction does not match germline at one end; this may be a read error. J is TRBJ2-2 and V is TRBV6-2 or TRBV6-3; possible D gene TRBD1, 5 bases. CDR3 length: 12 residues. Germline-derived CDR1 and CDR2 are MNHEY and SVGEGT. CDR3 bases: TGTGTCAGCAGTACCAAGACCAGGGAACTGTTTTTT. It yields the protein CVSSTKTRELFF.

This clonotype has a count of ten or more. The chain has TRBV4-1 and TRBJ2-7; maybe TRBD1 (6 bases). The germline CDR1 and CDR2 sequences are MGHRA and YSYEKL. This CDR3 is built from 14 residues. V lost 1 base to trimming and J lost 4 bases, with 11 bases between them. DNA for the CDR3: TGCGCCAGCAGCCAAGGCCCCAGGGGATACGAGCAGTACTTC. It is translated as CASSQGPRGYEQYF.

V usage is TRBV11-2 and J usage is TRBJ1-2; D gene ambiguous. Trimming stripped 7 bases from V and 5 bases from J, with 11 bases between. The CDR3 has 12 amino acids. Germline lookup yields CDR1 SGHAT and CDR2 FQNNGV. Here the CDR3 reads CASIQGIYGYTF. DNA for the CDR3: TGTGCCAGCATCCAAGGAATATATGGCTACACCTTC.

Points on this clonotype: Given a much more abundant clone one base away, this may be a read error. V and J are TRBV6-6 and TRBJ1-5, with TRBD1 identical over 7 bases. The CDR3 length is 14 residues. CDR1 and CDR2 from the germline V gene are MNHNY and SVGAGI (reference sequence). CDR3 DNA sequence: TGTGTCAGCAGGGGGGGATGGGGCAATCAGCCCCAGCATTTT. Amino acid sequence: CVSRGGWGNQPQHF.

In the case of this clonotype: At one boundary the junction diverges from the germline segment, which might be a read error. The chain combines TRBV4-1 with TRBJ2-7, with TRBD2 matching 11 bases. The CDR3 runs to 16 residues. The germline V gene encodes CDR1 MGHRA and CDR2 YSYEKL. CDR3 protein: CASTRTLAGERDEQYF. The CDR3 coding sequence is TGCGCTAGCACCCGGACACTAGCGGGAGAGAGGGACGAGCAGTACTTC.

A remark on this clonotype: Germline is not matched at one junction end, which may reflect a read error. The chain combines TRBV7-9 with TRBJ2-3, with D maybe TRBD2 (6 bases). This CDR3 is 12 amino acids long. Germline V lookup: CDR1 SEHNR, CDR2 FQNEAQ (reference sequence). CDR3 nucleotide sequence: TGTACCAGCTCGGGGGATGCAGTTACGCAGTATTTT. It encodes CTSSGDAVTQYF.

The chain carries TRBV11-3 and TRBJ1-1; 7 nucleotides match TRBD1. Trimming cost V 8 bases and J 0 bases; bases outside gene matches: 9. Germline loops: CDR1 SGHNT, CDR2 YENEEA. This CDR3 region has 15 residues. The CDR3 nucleotides are TGTGCCAGCTTCCGGGACAGAACCCTGAACACTGAAGCTTTCTTT. Translated: CASFRDRTLNTEAFF.

The genes are TRBV29-1 and TRBJ2-3; D is undetermined. The CDR3 contains 11 residues. Germline V gene data show CDR1 as SQVTM and CDR2 as ANQGSEA. Between the trimmed V and J ends, which lost 7 bases and 5 bases, there was a span of 10 bases. This chain's CDR3 is CSAPYVDTQYF. CDR3 nucleotides: TGCAGCGCCCCGTATGTAGATACGCAGTATTTT.